This is a list of T cell receptor beta chains from one sample in a study of glioma-infiltrating T cells. MiXCR, applied by TCRdb to the multiplex PCR reads, yields one record per CDR3 protein. The table shows some 180,000 distinct CDR3 sequences, with roughly 32% occurring only once. Sequencing was done on a sample of glioma tissue, nonneoplastic brain tissue, or PBMCs (not recorded which). These receptors originate from a human donor with low-grade glioma or glioblastoma, undergoing nonglioma brain surgery, or in good health (not recorded which). The CDR3 runs from the conserved cysteine through the conserved F or W. The D gene is left open where the match is weak. Not all rows give a size; the values are once, few, many and, for expanded clones, a class.

>-|once|TRBJ2-1|TRBV20-1
TGCAGTGCTGAAAGGGACGGCTACAATGTGCAGTTCTTC
CSAERDGYNVQFF
>-|-|TRBJ1-1|TRBV6-5
TGTGCCAGCAGTCGCTTAGCAGGAGGGGCAGGCATCGTCGCTGAAGCTTTCTTT
CASSRLAGGAGIVAEAFF
>TRBD1|many|TRBJ2-7|TRBV6-9
TGTGCCACACAGGGGGCGCTTGCCGAGCAGTACTTC
CATQGALAEQYF
>TRBD2|many|TRBJ2-1|TRBV20-1
TGCAGTGCTAGAAGGGGGACTAGCGCCTTCTCCTACAATGAGCAGTTCTTC
CSARRGTSAFSYNEQFF
>-|many|TRBJ2-1|TRBV6-6
TGTGCCAGCAGTTACGTATTCGGGAGTTACAATGAGCAGTTCTTC
CASSYVFGSYNEQFF
>-|-|TRBJ2-3|TRBV7-9
TGTGCCAGCAGACTAGGAGCTCAGGGTACGCAGTATTTT
CASRLGAQGTQYF
>-|few|TRBJ2-1|TRBV12-3/TRBV12-4
TGTGCCAGCAGTGGGGTCTGGCAGGGAAGCTACAATGAGCAGTTCTTC
CASSGVWQGSYNEQFF
>TRBD1|-|TRBJ2-2|TRBV9
TGTGCCAGCACCAATCCAGGGGGCACCGGGGAGCTGTTTTTT
CASTNPGGTGELFF
>TRBD2|many|TRBJ2-7|TRBV20-1
TGCAGTACTAGGCCTAGCGGGAGAGACCACGAGCAGTACTTC
CSTRPSGRDHEQYF
>-|many|TRBJ2-1|TRBV20-1
TGCAGTGCTAGTCACGGGCGGGATGAGCAGTTCTTC
CSASHGRDEQFF
>-|many|TRBJ2-7|TRBV18
TGTGCCAGCTCACAAGGGGAAACCTACGAGCAGTACTTC
CASSQGETYEQYF
>TRBD1|-|TRBJ1-1|TRBV5-1
TGCGCCAGCAGCCCCACAGGGGGCTCATCCTATGAAGCTTTCTTT
CASSPTGGSSYEAFF
>TRBD1|many|TRBJ2-7|TRBV20-1
TGCAGTGCTAGCCGCCGGGACAGGGGTTACGAGCAGTACTTC
CSASRRDRGYEQYF
>-|-|TRBJ2-7|TRBV28
TGTGCCAGCGCAACTATCGGGCAAGCCTACGAGCAGTACTTC
CASATIGQAYEQYF
>TRBD1|many|TRBJ2-7|TRBV4-1
TGCGCCAGCAGCCCGCGGACAGGACCGTACGAGCAGTACTTC
CASSPRTGPYEQYF
>TRBD1|many|TRBJ1-1|TRBV5-1
TGCGCCAGCAGCTTCTCTGGACAGGGCAGAGGGATCACTGAAGCTTTCTTT
CASSFSGQGRGITEAFF
>-|many|TRBJ1-4|TRBV2
TGTGCCAGTAGACCGCAAGCTAATGAAAAACTGTTTTTT
CASRPQANEKLFF
>TRBD1|many|TRBJ1-2|TRBV27
TGTGCCAGCAGTAAACAGGGACAGGGTAGGACTGGCTACACCTTC
CASSKQGQGRTGYTF